This entry features one T cell receptor (beta chain) sequence. The sample belongs to a study of blood T cells in healthy people across ages. Through a sample-barcoded 5' primer and a J-beta primer mix, a second PCR was run for roughly 6 to 12 cycles. Each single sample gave us at least 2.5 million CDR3-containing paired-end reads. In TCRdb, the 5' RACE reads were re-called with MiXCR into one record per CDR3 protein. The profile shows about 1.1 million distinct CDR3 sequences, roughly two fifths of them singletons. Healthy Caucasian individuals from Russia aged 6 to 90 were enrolled as donors. The length of the CDR3 is 18 residues. Germline V gene lookup returns CDR1 KGHDR and CDR2 SFDVKD. Losses at the gene ends were 4 bases for V and 2 bases for J; bases not matched to a gene: 7.

This TCR came from a man between 18 and 35 years old in good health. Sequencing used blood. The chain is built from TRBV24-1 and TRBJ2-3; 14 bases fit TRBD2. The CDR3: CATSDPSGLAGDTDTQYF. Here the CDR3 DNA reads TGTGCCACCAGTGACCCATCGGGACTAGCGGGGGACACAGATACGCAGTATTTT.